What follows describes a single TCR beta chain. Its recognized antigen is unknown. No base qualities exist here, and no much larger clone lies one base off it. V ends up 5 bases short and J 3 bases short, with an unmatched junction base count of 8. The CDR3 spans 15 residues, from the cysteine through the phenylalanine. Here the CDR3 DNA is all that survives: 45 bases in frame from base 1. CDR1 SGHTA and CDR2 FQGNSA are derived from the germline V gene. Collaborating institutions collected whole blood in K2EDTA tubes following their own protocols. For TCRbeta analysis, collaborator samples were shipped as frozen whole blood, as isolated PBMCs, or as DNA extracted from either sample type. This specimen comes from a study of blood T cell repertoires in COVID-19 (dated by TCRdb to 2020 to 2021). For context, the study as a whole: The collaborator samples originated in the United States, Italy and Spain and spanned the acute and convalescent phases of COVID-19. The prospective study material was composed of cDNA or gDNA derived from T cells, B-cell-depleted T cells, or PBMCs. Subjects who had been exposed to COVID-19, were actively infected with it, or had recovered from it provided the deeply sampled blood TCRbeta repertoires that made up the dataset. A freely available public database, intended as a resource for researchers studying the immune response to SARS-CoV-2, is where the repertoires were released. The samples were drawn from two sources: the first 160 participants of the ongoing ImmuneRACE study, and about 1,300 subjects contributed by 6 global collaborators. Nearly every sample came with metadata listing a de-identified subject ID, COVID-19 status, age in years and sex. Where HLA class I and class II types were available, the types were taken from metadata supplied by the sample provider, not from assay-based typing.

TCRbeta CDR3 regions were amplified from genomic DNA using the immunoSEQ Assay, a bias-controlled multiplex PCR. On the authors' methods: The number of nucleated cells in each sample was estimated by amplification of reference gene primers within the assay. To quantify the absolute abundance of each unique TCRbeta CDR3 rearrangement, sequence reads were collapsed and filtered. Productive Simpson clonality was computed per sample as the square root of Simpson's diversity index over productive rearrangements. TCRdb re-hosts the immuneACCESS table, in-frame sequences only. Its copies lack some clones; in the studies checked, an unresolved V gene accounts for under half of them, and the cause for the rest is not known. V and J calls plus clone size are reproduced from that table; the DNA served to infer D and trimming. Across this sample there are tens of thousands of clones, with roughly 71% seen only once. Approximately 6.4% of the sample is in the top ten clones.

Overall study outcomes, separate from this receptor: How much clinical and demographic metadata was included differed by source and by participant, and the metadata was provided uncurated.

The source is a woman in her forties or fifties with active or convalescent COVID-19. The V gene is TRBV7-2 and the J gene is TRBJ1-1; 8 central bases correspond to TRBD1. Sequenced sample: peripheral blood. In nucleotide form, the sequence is TGTGCCAGCAGCCGGACAGGGTTGGGGGACACTGAAGCTTTCTTT. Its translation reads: CASSRTGLGDTEAFF. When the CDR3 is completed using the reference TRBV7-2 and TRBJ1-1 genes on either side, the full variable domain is GAGVSQSPSNKVTEKGKDVELRCDPISGHTALYWYRQSLGQGLEFLIYFQGNSAPDKSGLPSDRFSAERTGGSVSTLTIQRTQQEDSAVYLCASSRTGLGDTEAFFGQGTRLTVV.